Sequencing of this T cell receptor beta chain was carried out in a study of blood T cell repertoires in COVID-19. Study information: PBMCs, B-cell-depleted T cells, or T cells were the source of the cDNA or gDNA that made up the material.

V shed 4 bases and J 9 bases; nucleotides not matched to a gene: 11. The CDR3 has 15 residues. In germline, CDR1 is SEHNR, CDR2 FQNEAQ (reference sequence). How the authors handled the data: Counts of nucleated cells, estimated from reference gene primer amplification, were obtained. The protocol was immunoSEQ multiplex PCR, while the TCRdb copy is restricted to in-frame clones and leaves out a portion. V and J calls and clone size come straight from that table; D and trimming were deduced from the DNA. The sample holds some 250,000 clones, roughly 90% seen once. The clonotype was recovered from a man aged 60 to 69 who had recovered from COVID-19. Sequencing used peripheral blood. The chain uses TRBV7-9 and TRBJ2-1; 8 nucleotides line up with TRBD2. The CDR3, as DNA: TGTGCCAGCAGCTCCTTAGGACTAGCCAGGGGTGAGCAGTTCTTC. Amino acid sequence: CASSSLGLARGEQFF.